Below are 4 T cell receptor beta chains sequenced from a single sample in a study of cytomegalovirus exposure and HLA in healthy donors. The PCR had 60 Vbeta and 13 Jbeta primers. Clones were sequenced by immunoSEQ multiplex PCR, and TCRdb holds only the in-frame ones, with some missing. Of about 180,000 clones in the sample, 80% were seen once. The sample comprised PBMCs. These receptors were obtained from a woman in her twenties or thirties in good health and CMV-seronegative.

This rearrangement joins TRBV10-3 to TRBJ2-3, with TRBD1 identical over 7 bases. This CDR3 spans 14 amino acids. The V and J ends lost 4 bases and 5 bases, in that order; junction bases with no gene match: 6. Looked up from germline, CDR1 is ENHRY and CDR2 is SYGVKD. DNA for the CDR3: TGTGCCATCAGTGTTGACAGGGTAGGAGATACGCAGTATTTT. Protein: CAISVDRVGDTQYF.

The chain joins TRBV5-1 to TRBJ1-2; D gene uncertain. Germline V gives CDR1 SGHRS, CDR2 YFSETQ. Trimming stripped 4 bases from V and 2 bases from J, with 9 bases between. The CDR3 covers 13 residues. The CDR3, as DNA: TGCGCCAGCAGCCTGGGAGCAAACTATGGCTACACCTTC. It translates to CASSLGANYGYTF.

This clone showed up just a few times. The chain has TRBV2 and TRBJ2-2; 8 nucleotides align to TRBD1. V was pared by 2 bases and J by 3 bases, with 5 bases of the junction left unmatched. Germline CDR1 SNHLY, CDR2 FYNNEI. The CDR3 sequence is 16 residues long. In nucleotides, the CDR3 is TGTGCCAGCAGTGAATGGACAGGGAGTGACACCGGGGAGCTGTTTTTT. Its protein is CASSEWTGSDTGELFF. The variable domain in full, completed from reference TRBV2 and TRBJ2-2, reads EPEVTQTPSHQVTQMGQEVILRCVPISNHLYFYWYRQILGQKVEFLVSFYNNEISEKSEIFDDQFSVERPDGSNFTLKIRSTKLEDSAMYFCASSEWTGSDTGELFFGEGSRLTVL.

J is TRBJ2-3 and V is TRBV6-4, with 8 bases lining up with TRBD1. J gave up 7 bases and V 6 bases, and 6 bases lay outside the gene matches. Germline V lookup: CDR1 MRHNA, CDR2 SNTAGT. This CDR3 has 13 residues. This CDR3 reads CASSSRTGNTQYF. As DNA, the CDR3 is TGTGCCAGCAGCTCCCGGACAGGGAATACGCAGTATTTT.